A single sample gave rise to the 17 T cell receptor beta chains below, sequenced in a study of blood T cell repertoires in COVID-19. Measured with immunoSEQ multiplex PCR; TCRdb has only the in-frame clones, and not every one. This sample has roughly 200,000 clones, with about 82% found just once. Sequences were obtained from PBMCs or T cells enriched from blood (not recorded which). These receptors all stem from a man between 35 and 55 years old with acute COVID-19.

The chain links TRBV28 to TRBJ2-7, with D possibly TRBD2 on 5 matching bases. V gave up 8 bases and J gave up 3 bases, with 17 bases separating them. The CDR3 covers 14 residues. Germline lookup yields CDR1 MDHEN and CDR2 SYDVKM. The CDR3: CASGTSRAFYEQYF. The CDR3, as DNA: TGTGCCAGCGGAACTTCGAGGGCCTTCTACGAGCAGTACTTC. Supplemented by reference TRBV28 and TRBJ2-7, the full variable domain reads DVKVTQSSRYLVKRTGEKVFLECVQDMDHENMFWYRQDPGLGLRLIYFSYDVKMKEKGDIPEGYSVSREKKERFSLILESASTNQTSMYLCASGTSRAFYEQYFGPGTRLTVT.

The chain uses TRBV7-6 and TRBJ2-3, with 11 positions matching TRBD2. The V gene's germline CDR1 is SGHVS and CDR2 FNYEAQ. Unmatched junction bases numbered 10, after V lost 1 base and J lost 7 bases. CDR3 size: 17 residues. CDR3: CASSLGGFTSGSYTQYF. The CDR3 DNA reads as TGTGCCAGCAGCTTAGGGGGGTTTACTAGCGGGAGTTATACGCAGTATTTT.

CDR3: CASSQPTGEETQYF. The CDR3 DNA follows: TGTGCCAGCAGCCAACCTACGGGAGAAGAGACCCAGTACTTC. V usage is TRBV4-2 and J usage is TRBJ2-5, with D possibly TRBD2 on 6 matching bases. The CDR3 consists of 14 residues. V dropped 2 bases and J dropped 3 bases, with 10 bases sitting between them. Germline V gene lookup returns CDR1 LGHNA and CDR2 YNFKEQ.

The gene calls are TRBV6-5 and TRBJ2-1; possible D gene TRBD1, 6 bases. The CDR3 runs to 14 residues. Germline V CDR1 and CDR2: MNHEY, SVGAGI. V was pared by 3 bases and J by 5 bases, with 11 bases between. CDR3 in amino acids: CASSYRTADNEQFF. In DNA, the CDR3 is TGTGCCAGCAGTTATCGGACAGCGGACAATGAGCAGTTCTTC.

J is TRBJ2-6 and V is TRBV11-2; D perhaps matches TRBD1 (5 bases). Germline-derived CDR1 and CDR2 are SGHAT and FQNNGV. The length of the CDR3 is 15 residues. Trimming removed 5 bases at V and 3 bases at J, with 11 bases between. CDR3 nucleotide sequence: TGTGCCAGCAGCCAGACAGACCTTGGGGCCAACGTCCTGACTTTC. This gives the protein CASSQTDLGANVLTF.

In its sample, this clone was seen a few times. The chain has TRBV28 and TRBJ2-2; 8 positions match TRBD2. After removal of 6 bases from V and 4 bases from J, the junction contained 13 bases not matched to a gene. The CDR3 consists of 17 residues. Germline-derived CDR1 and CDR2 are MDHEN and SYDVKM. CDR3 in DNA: TGTGCCAGCAGCTTGGGCGGAGCGGGAGCTTTCACCGGGGAGCTGTTTTTT. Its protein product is CASSLGGAGAFTGELFF.

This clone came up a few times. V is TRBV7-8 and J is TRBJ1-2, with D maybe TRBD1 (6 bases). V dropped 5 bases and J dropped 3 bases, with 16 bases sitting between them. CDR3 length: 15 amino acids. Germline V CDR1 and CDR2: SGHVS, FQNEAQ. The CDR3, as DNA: TGTGCCAGCAGCCAGTTCCGGGACATAGACTATGGCTACACCTTC. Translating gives CASSQFRDIDYGYTF.

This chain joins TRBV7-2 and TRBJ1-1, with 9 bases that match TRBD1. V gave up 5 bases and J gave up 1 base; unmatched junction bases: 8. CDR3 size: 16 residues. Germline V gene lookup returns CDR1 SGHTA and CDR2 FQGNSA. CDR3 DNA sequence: TGTGCCAGCAGCGAAAAACAGGGGGCACGGAACACTGAAGCTTTCTTT. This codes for CASSEKQGARNTEAFF.

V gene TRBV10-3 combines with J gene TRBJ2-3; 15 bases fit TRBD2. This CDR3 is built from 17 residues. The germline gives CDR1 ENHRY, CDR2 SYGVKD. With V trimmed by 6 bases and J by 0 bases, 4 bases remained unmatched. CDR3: CAISGLAGGTSTDTQYF. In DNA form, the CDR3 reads TGTGCCATCAGCGGACTAGCGGGAGGGACTAGCACAGATACGCAGTATTTT.

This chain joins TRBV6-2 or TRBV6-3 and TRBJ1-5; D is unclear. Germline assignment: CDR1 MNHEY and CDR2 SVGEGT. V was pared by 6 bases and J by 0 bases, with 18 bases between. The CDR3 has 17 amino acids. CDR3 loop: CASSPYMEARSNQPQHF. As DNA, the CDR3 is TGTGCCAGCAGCCCTTACATGGAGGCCCGTAGCAATCAGCCCCAGCATTTT.

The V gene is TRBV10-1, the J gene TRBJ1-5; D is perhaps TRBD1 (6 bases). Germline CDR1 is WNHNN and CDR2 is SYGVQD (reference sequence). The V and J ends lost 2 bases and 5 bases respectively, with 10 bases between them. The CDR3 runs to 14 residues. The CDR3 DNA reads TGCGCCAGCAGTGAGACAGGGAGCTATCAGCCCCAGCATTTT. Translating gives CASSETGSYQPQHF.

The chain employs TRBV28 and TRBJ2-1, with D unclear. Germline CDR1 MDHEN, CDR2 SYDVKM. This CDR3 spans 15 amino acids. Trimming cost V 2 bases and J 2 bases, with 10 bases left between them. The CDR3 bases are TGTGCCAGCAGTTTAGGGCTTTCTCCCTACAATGAGCAGTTCTTC. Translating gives CASSLGLSPYNEQFF.

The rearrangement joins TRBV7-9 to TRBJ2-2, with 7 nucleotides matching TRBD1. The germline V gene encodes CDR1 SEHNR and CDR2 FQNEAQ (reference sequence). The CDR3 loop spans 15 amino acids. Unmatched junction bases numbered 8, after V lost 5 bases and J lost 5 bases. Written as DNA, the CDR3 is TGTGCCAGCAGCCCACCACGACAGGGAACCGGGGAGCTGTTTTTT. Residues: CASSPPRQGTGELFF.

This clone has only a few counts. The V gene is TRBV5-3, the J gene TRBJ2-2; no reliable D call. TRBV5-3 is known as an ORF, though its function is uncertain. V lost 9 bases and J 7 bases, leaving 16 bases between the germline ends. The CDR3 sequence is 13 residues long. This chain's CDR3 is CATSRRPLGELFF. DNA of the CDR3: TGTGCCACTTCAAGGCGGCCCCTCGGGGAGCTGTTTTTT.

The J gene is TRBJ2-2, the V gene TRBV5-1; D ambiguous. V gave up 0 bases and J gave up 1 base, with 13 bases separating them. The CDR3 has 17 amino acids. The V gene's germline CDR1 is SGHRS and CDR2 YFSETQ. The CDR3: CASSLDRLSVNTGELFF. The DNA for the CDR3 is TGCGCCAGCAGCTTGGATCGTCTCTCAGTGAACACCGGGGAGCTGTTTTTT.

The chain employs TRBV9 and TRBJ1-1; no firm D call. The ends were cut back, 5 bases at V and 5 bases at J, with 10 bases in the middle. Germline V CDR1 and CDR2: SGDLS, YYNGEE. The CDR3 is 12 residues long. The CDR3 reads CASSSSETEAFF. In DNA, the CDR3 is TGTGCCAGCAGTTCCTCGGAGACTGAAGCTTTCTTT.

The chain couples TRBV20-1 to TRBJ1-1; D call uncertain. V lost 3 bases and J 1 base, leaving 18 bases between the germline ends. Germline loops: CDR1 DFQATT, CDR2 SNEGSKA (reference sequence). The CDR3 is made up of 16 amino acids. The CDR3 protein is CSASGATGSGNTEAFF. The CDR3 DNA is TGCAGTGCTAGTGGCGCCACGGGTAGTGGGAACACTGAAGCTTTCTTT.